The T cell receptor (beta chain) under discussion was sequenced for a study of human T cells and chemical hapten exposure. Time point in this sample: pre-sensitization, week 0. Noted treatment: therapeutic diphenylcyclopropenone sensitization with weekly scalp DPC. Those who donated were patients with alopecia, 18 to 70 years of age, and suitable for DPC. Germline V lookup: CDR1 SGHRS, CDR2 YFSETQ. CDR3 length: 14 amino acids. The V and J ends lost 1 base and 10 bases respectively, with 15 bases between them. MiXCR, run by TCRdb on the RACE reads, gives a single entry per CDR3 protein. Among 300,000 to 450,000 distinct CDR3 sequences listed, 5.1% were seen once.

This sequence joins TRBV5-1 and TRBJ2-1; tentative D call: TRBD2 (6 bases). The sequence derives from a woman aged 45-65 years with alopecia areata. Some clones in this sample may be carry-over from other donors' samples. Sequencing was performed on whole blood, taken in connection with sensitization to the hapten diphenylcyclopropenone (DPC). CDR3 residues: CASSLMGGGREQFF. The CDR3 nucleotides are TGCGCCAGCAGCTTGATGGGGGGAGGACGCGAGCAGTTCTTC.